This T cell receptor beta chain was found in a study of OX40 agonist ivuxolimab in advanced cancers. In the study overall: A partial response was reached by three patients: one with hepatocellular carcinoma and two with cutaneous melanoma. Findings and caveats of the study: Dose levels from 0.1 to 3.0 mg/kg saw CD4+ and CD8+ blood T cells expand clonally by week 6. Relative to CD4+, CD8+ T cells held more expanded clones on average.

The table came from immunoSEQ multiplex PCR; TCRdb's copy has only in-frame clones and leaves some out. Among approximately 70,000 clones listed, approximately 78% were seen once. With 3 bases removed from V and 2 bases from J, the gap between germline ends came to 13 bases. Germline CDR1 KGHSH, CDR2 LQKENI. The CDR3 loop spans 15 amino acids. On this clone itself: Its antigen is not known.

Blood sampling was done at baseline, cycle 4 day 1, and cycle 7 day 1. This TCR derives from an adult with an advanced solid tumor such as melanoma, head and neck, liver or kidney cancer. The chain uses TRBV18 and TRBJ1-2, with D maybe TRBD1 (6 bases). The sequencing used CD4+ or CD8+ T cells sorted from blood, collected in a trial of the OX40 agonist ivuxolimab. This chain's CDR3 is CASSPRTEINYGYTF. In DNA form, the CDR3 reads TGTGCCAGCTCACCTCGGACAGAGATCAACTATGGCTACACCTTC.